The T cell receptor (beta chain) under discussion was sequenced for a study of shared clonotypes between healthy human individuals. Study observations and caveats: The generation probabilities recorded for non-shared clonotypes fell below those of clonotypes shared by all four donors.

It was about 210 ng DNA, some 30,000 T cell genomes, that sorted-subset replicate PCRs used. Clones were read by immunoSEQ multiplex PCR, and TCRdb kept only the in-frame ones, dropping some. In the table there are 2 million to 3 million clones, over 85% of which are singletons. The CDR3 runs 15 residues. Trimming removed 4 bases from V and 4 bases from J, with 11 bases in between. Germline V gene lookup returns CDR1 SGHDN and CDR2 FVKESK. Adult donors, all healthy and HIV-negative, had no recent acute infections or vaccinations. The split of CD4+ cells yielded CD45RA+ naive and CD45RA-negative memory subsets. As regards this clone: Its specificity is unknown.

The receptor's source is a young man in good health. Some clones in this sample may be carry-over from other donors' samples. The rearrangement joins TRBV14 to TRBJ2-6; D ambiguous. The sample taken for sequencing was naive CD4+ T cells from PBMCs. Subset indicated: CD45RA+ positively selected. The CDR3 DNA reads as TGTGCCAGCAGCCCTCTGGGCGCCGGGGCCAACGTCCTGACTTTC. Protein product: CASSPLGAGANVLTF.